Listed below are T cell receptor beta chains from one sample, sequenced in a study of blood T cell repertoires in COVID-19. Assay: immunoSEQ multiplex PCR; the TCRdb copy retains only in-frame clones and omits some. The profile shows about 150,000 clones, around 74% of them singletons. The sample comprised peripheral blood. These receptors were collected from a woman older than 75 with acute or convalescent COVID-19. The CDR3 runs from the conserved cysteine through the conserved F or W. A D gene is named only where the DNA matches it firmly. Part of the rows lack a size; the others show once, few, many or a class for expanded clones.

v_call,clone_size,j_call,d_call,cdr3_aa,cdr3_nt
TRBV3-1/TRBV3-2,.,TRBJ1-2,TRBD1,CASSHEPGQGTIGYTF,TGTGCCAGCAGCCATGAACCGGGACAGGGAACGATCGGCTACACCTTC
TRBV7-3,.,TRBJ2-7,.,CASSLMRVMGRSYEQYF,TGTGCCAGCAGCTTAATGCGAGTAATGGGCAGATCCTACGAGCAGTACTTC
TRBV27,.,TRBJ2-1,TRBD1,CASSFRTSGTGYYNEQFF,TGTGCCAGCAGTTTTCGAACCTCCGGGACAGGCTACTACAATGAGCAGTTCTTC
TRBV28,few,TRBJ1-2,.,CASSGTANYGYTF,TGTGCCAGCAGTGGAACAGCTAACTATGGCTACACCTTC
TRBV7-9,few,TRBJ1-3,.,CASSLGQGRDGNTIYF,TGTGCCAGCAGCTTAGGCCAGGGGCGTGATGGAAACACCATATATTTT
TRBV5-1,.,TRBJ1-4,.,CASSPDGRNEKLFF,TGCGCCAGCAGCCCGGACGGGAGAAATGAAAAACTGTTTTTT
TRBV4-2,.,TRBJ1-5,.,CASSQGSSGQPQHF,TGTGCCAGCAGCCAAGGCAGCTCCGGGCAGCCCCAGCATTTT
TRBV18,.,TRBJ2-7,.,CASSPQTVGYEQYF,TGTGCCAGCTCACCACAGACAGTAGGCTACGAGCAGTACTTC
TRBV30,.,TRBJ1-1,.,CAWDIGGIRKTEAFF,TGTGCCTGGGATATCGGGGGGATACGGAAGACTGAAGCTTTCTTT
TRBV27,.,TRBJ2-1,TRBD2,CASSSHLAGIRSEQFF,TGTGCCAGCAGTTCCCACCTAGCGGGAATCCGGAGTGAGCAGTTCTTC
TRBV30,.,TRBJ1-2,.,CAWSVNGLEGYTF,TGTGCCTGGAGTGTGAACGGACTCGAGGGCTACACCTTC
TRBV7-9,.,TRBJ1-2,.,CASSDRGTGVVDGYTF,TGTGCCAGCAGTGATAGGGGAACGGGGGTTGTGGATGGCTACACCTTC
TRBV5-6,few,TRBJ1-2,.,CASSLSWDRGYGYTF,TGTGCCAGCAGCTTGAGTTGGGATCGGGGCTATGGCTACACCTTC
TRBV11-2,.,TRBJ1-4,TRBD1,CASSSGQGNEKLFF,TGTGCCAGCAGCTCGGGACAGGGAAATGAAAAACTGTTTTTT
TRBV6-5,.,TRBJ2-5,.,CASSYEKGRRGETQYF,TGTGCCAGCAGTTACGAGAAGGGGCGCCGGGGGGAGACCCAGTACTTC
TRBV14,.,TRBJ1-6,TRBD1,CASSQVQGASGSPLHF,TGTGCCAGCAGCCAAGTACAGGGGGCGAGTGGTTCACCCCTCCACTTT
TRBV20-1,.,TRBJ2-1,TRBD1,CSASGQGPPHEQFF,TGCAGTGCTAGTGGACAGGGACCTCCCCATGAGCAGTTCTTC
TRBV6-5,.,TRBJ1-1,.,CASSYFEMNTEAFF,TGTGCCAGCAGTTATTTTGAGATGAACACTGAAGCTTTCTTT